Here is one T cell receptor beta chain with its context. Seattle participants joined during active infection and were tracked over time. Here immunoSEQ multiplex PCR was the method, and the copy in TCRdb shows in-frame clones only, minus some. The table has over 150,000 clones, roughly 86% seen once. These data come from a study of blood T cell repertoires in COVID-19. V was cut by 5 bases and J by 1 base, with 14 bases left in between. This CDR3 is built from 15 residues. Germline assignment: CDR1 MDHEN and CDR2 SYDVKM. This TCR derives from a man between 60 and 75 years old with COVID-19, enrolled during active disease. The sequencing input was peripheral blood. The V call is TRBV28, the J call TRBJ1-1; D perhaps matches TRBD1 (6 bases). The CDR3 is CASSPWGHANTEAFF. DNA for the CDR3: TGTGCCAGCAGTCCGTGGGGGCACGCGAACACTGAAGCTTTCTTT.